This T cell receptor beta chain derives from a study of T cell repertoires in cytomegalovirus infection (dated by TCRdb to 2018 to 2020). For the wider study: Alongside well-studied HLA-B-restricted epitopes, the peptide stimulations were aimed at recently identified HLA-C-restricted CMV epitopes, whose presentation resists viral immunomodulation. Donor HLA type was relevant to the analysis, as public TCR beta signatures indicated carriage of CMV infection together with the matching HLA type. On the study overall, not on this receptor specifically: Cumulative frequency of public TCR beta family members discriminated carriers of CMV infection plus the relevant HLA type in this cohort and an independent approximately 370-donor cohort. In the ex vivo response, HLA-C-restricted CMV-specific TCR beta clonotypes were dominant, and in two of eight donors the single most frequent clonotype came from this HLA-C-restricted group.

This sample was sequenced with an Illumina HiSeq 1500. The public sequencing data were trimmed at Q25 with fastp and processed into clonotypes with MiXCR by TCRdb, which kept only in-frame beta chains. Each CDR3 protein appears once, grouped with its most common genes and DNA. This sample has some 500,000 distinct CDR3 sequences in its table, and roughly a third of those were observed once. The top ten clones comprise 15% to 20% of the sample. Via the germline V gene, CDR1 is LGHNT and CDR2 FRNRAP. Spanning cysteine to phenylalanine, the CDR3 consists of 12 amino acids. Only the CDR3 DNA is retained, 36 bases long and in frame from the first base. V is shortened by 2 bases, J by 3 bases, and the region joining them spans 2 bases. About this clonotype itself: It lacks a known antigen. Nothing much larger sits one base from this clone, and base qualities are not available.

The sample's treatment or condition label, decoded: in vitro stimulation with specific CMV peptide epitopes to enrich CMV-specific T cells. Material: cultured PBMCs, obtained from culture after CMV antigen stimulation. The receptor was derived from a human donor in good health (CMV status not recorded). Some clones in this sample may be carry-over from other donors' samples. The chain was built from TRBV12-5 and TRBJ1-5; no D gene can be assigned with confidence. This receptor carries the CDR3 CASGLLNQPQHF. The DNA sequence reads TGTGCTAGTGGTTTGCTCAATCAGCCCCAGCATTTT.